This T cell receptor (beta chain) originates from a study of human T cells and chemical hapten exposure. MiXCR, run by TCRdb on the RACE reads, gives a single entry per CDR3 protein. The sample holds more than 80,000 distinct CDR3 sequences, approximately 10% seen once. The sample holds many counts of this clonotype. Time point meaning: pre-sensitization, week 0. Noted treatment: therapeutic diphenylcyclopropenone sensitization with weekly scalp DPC. Suited to DPC and affected by alopecia, the donors ranged from 18 to 70 years old. Looked up from germline, CDR1 is SGHAT and CDR2 is FQNNGV. The CDR3 extends over 17 amino acids. Trimming removed 2 bases from V and 2 bases from J, with 17 bases in between.

This rearrangement joins TRBV11-2 to TRBJ2-3; D might be TRBD1 (5 bases). Sample: whole blood, taken in connection with sensitization to the hapten diphenylcyclopropenone (DPC). The clonotype comes from an older woman with alopecia areata. Some clones in this sample may be carry-over from other donors' samples. CDR3: CASSLHPGQFNTDTQYF. CDR3 bases: TGTGCCAGCAGCTTACACCCAGGGCAGTTTAACACAGATACGCAGTATTTT.